Listed below are T cell receptor beta chains from one sample, sequenced in a study of CD8 T cells in Susac syndrome. Using its own MiXCR run on the immunoSEQ multiplex PCR reads, TCRdb lists one record per CDR3 protein. This sample carries approximately 130,000 distinct CDR3 sequences, under 95% of them seen once, and the ten largest clones take 0.24%. The sequencing sample was made of CD8+ T cells from PBMCs. These receptors all come from a human donor with multiple sclerosis. Both conserved end residues are part of each CDR3. Fields, in order: V gene, J gene, D gene, CDR3 DNA, CDR3 protein. A D gene is named only where the DNA matches it firmly.

TRBV7-9,TRBJ1-5,.,TGTGCCAGCAGCTCTTCAGGGAGTGGGGATCAGCCCCAGCATTTT,CASSSSGSGDQPQHF
TRBV30,TRBJ2-1,TRBD2,TGTGCCTGGATTTTGGTAGCGGGAGGATACAATGAGCAGTTCTTC,CAWILVAGGYNEQFF
TRBV19,TRBJ2-1,TRBD2,TGTGCCAGCGAATTAGCGGGAGGATACAATGAGCAGTTCTTC,CASELAGGYNEQFF
TRBV5-1,TRBJ2-5,.,TGCGCCACATCCGGCATGTCGGGCGGTGGGACCCAGTACTTC,CATSGMSGGGTQYF
TRBV27,TRBJ1-2,.,TGTGCCAGCAGTTTGACGGTTAACTATGGCTACACCTTC,CASSLTVNYGYTF
TRBV6-2/TRBV6-3,TRBJ2-7,TRBD1,TGTGCCAGCGCCGGGACAGGAGTCTACGAGCAGTACTTC,CASAGTGVYEQYF
TRBV6-2/TRBV6-3,TRBJ1-1,.,TGTGCCAGCAGATCATTAAAGGGGATAACTGAAGCTTTCTTT,CASRSLKGITEAFF
TRBV7-9,TRBJ1-2,TRBD1,TGTGCCAGCAGCCCTGGACAGGGTACCTATGGCTACACCTTC,CASSPGQGTYGYTF
TRBV5-1,TRBJ2-1,.,TGCGCCAGCAGCTATGAAGTCCAAAATGAGCAGTTCTTC,CASSYEVQNEQFF
TRBV12-3/TRBV12-4,TRBJ2-3,.,TGTGCCAGCAGTTCCTGGACCCTTAGGGACCTCACAGATACGCAGTATTTT,CASSSWTLRDLTDTQYF